These T cell receptor beta chains were read from a single sample in a study of vaccination and CD4 T cells after COVID-19. Their antigen targets remain unknown. TCRdb re-analysed the PCR reads in MiXCR, keeping a single row per CDR3 protein. Here the sample spans approximately 18,000 distinct CDR3 sequences, approximately 44% being singletons. Sequences were derived from CD4+ T cells from blood, cultured in vitro, sampled about 7 months after SARS-CoV-2 vaccination. The source is a human donor who had recovered from COVID-19. Both conserved end residues are part of each CDR3. The D gene is left open where the match is weak. Part of the rows lack a size; the others show once, few, many or a class for expanded clones.

clone size: .
J gene: TRBJ2-3
D gene: TRBD1
V gene: TRBV20-1
CDR3 DNA: TGCAGTGCCCCGGCGAGGGGGCCCACAGATACGCAGTATTTT
CDR3 protein: CSAPARGPTDTQYF

clone size: .
J gene: TRBJ2-5
D gene: TRBD2
V gene: TRBV7-2
CDR3 DNA: TGTGCCAGCAGCTTCTATCGGGAGGAGGAGACCCAGTACTTC
CDR3 protein: CASSFYREEETQYF

clone size: .
J gene: TRBJ2-5
D gene: TRBD2
V gene: TRBV29-1
CDR3 DNA: TGCAGCGGACTAGCGGGGGGCGAGACCCAGTACTTC
CDR3 protein: CSGLAGGETQYF

clone size: .
J gene: TRBJ2-3
D gene: TRBD2
V gene: TRBV24-1
CDR3 DNA: TGTGCCACCAGCGCAACTAGCGGGAGTCGGACAGATACGCAGTATTTT
CDR3 protein: CATSATSGSRTDTQYF

clone size: .
J gene: TRBJ2-3
D gene: TRBD2
V gene: TRBV7-2
CDR3 DNA: TGTGCCAGCAGCGCGAATGGACCACTAGCGGGTTCGGAGACAGATACGCAGTATTTT
CDR3 protein: CASSANGPLAGSETDTQYF

clone size: .
J gene: TRBJ2-6
D gene: .
V gene: TRBV4-2
CDR3 DNA: TGTGCCAGCAGCCAAGCTGGGGCCAACGTCCTGACTTTC
CDR3 protein: CASSQAGANVLTF

clone size: .
J gene: TRBJ2-7
D gene: .
V gene: TRBV6-2/TRBV6-3
CDR3 DNA: TGTGCCAGCAGTTACTCCCACTCCCGGGGAGCTCACGAGCAGTACTTC
CDR3 protein: CASSYSHSRGAHEQYF

clone size: .
J gene: TRBJ2-7
D gene: .
V gene: TRBV6-5
CDR3 DNA: TGTGCCAGCAGTTACTCGTCGGCAGGAACTGCCTACGAGCAGTACTTC
CDR3 protein: CASSYSSAGTAYEQYF

clone size: .
J gene: TRBJ1-1
D gene: .
V gene: TRBV21-1
CDR3 DNA: TGTGCCAGCAGCATCCCGCGCACTGAAGCTTTCTTT
CDR3 protein: CASSIPRTEAFF

clone size: .
J gene: TRBJ2-5
D gene: .
V gene: TRBV20-1
CDR3 DNA: TGCAGTGCTAGAGATTTCAGGGCGGACCAAGAGACCCAGTACTTC
CDR3 protein: CSARDFRADQETQYF

clone size: few
J gene: TRBJ1-2
D gene: TRBD1
V gene: TRBV20-1
CDR3 DNA: TGCAGTGCTTCCCGACAGGGCGGCAACTATGGCTACACCTTC
CDR3 protein: CSASRQGGNYGYTF

clone size: .
J gene: TRBJ2-3
D gene: .
V gene: TRBV20-1
CDR3 DNA: TGCAGTGCTAGCGGGATGGGTCCAGATACGCAGTATTTT
CDR3 protein: CSASGMGPDTQYF

clone size: .
J gene: TRBJ2-3
D gene: .
V gene: TRBV20-1
CDR3 DNA: TGCAGTGCTAGGAAGAGCACAGATACGCAGTATTTT
CDR3 protein: CSARKSTDTQYF

clone size: .
J gene: TRBJ1-1
D gene: .
V gene: TRBV20-1
CDR3 DNA: TGCAGTGCTACACATTACACTGAAGCTTTCTTT
CDR3 protein: CSATHYTEAFF

clone size: .
J gene: TRBJ1-1
D gene: TRBD1
V gene: TRBV20-1
CDR3 DNA: TGCAGCTCCGTGAGGGGGCGCCCCGTCACTGAAGCTTTCTTT
CDR3 protein: CSSVRGRPVTEAFF

clone size: few
J gene: TRBJ1-5
D gene: .
V gene: TRBV20-1
CDR3 DNA: TGCAGTGCTAACTCTGGCAATCAGCCCCAGCATTTT
CDR3 protein: CSANSGNQPQHF

clone size: once
J gene: TRBJ2-3
D gene: .
V gene: TRBV29-1
CDR3 DNA: TGCAGCGTTGGGAAAGCGCTTCAGGGTACGCAGTATTTT
CDR3 protein: CSVGKALQGTQYF

clone size: .
J gene: TRBJ1-2
D gene: TRBD1
V gene: TRBV2
CDR3 DNA: TGTGCCAGCATGAGGGGACAGGGGGCGCGAGGCTACACCTTC
CDR3 protein: CASMRGQGARGYTF

clone size: .
J gene: TRBJ2-3
D gene: TRBD2
V gene: TRBV20-1
CDR3 DNA: TGCAGTGCTAGCTCGAGCGGGAGGGCCTCAGATACGCAGTATTTT
CDR3 protein: CSASSSGRASDTQYF

clone size: .
J gene: TRBJ2-1
D gene: .
V gene: TRBV25-1
CDR3 DNA: TGTGCCAGCATCCGGGGCTCCTCAATTTTCTTC
CDR3 protein: CASIRGSSIFF

clone size: .
J gene: TRBJ2-5
D gene: .
V gene: TRBV7-2
CDR3 DNA: TGTGCCAGCAGCTCACAGGTTCAAGAGACCCAGTACTTC
CDR3 protein: CASSSQVQETQYF

clone size: .
J gene: TRBJ1-4
D gene: .
V gene: TRBV20-1
CDR3 DNA: TGCAGTGCTAGGGGGGACCTCACAACTAATGAAAAACTGTTTTTT
CDR3 protein: CSARGDLTTNEKLFF

clone size: few
J gene: TRBJ2-5
D gene: TRBD2
V gene: TRBV6-2/TRBV6-3
CDR3 DNA: TGTGCCAGCAGTTACGGTGGGACTAGCGGGAGCCAAGAGACCCAGTACTTC
CDR3 protein: CASSYGGTSGSQETQYF

clone size: .
J gene: TRBJ1-5
D gene: .
V gene: TRBV2
CDR3 DNA: TGTGCCAGCAGGGGGGCAGAAGATCAGCCCCAGCATTTT
CDR3 protein: CASRGAEDQPQHF

clone size: .
J gene: TRBJ1-2
D gene: .
V gene: TRBV7-2
CDR3 DNA: TGTGCCAGCAGCTTAACCGGGACTCAGTATGGCTACACCTTC
CDR3 protein: CASSLTGTQYGYTF

clone size: few
J gene: TRBJ2-3
D gene: .
V gene: TRBV7-2
CDR3 DNA: TGTGCCAGCAGCTTAGTGGGCTACACAGATACGCAGTATTTT
CDR3 protein: CASSLVGYTDTQYF

clone size: .
J gene: TRBJ1-2
D gene: .
V gene: TRBV12-3/TRBV12-4
CDR3 DNA: TGTGCCAGCAGTTTCCAAGTGTCTCGTGGCTACACCTTC
CDR3 protein: CASSFQVSRGYTF

clone size: .
J gene: TRBJ2-3
D gene: TRBD2
V gene: TRBV7-3
CDR3 DNA: TGTGCCAGCAGCTCACTAGCGGGCACAGATACGCAGTATTTT
CDR3 protein: CASSSLAGTDTQYF

clone size: .
J gene: TRBJ2-1
D gene: TRBD1
V gene: TRBV11-2
CDR3 DNA: TGTGCCAGCAGCTTCCGGGACAGGGTAAGGGATGAGCAGTTCTTC
CDR3 protein: CASSFRDRVRDEQFF

clone size: .
J gene: TRBJ2-3
D gene: .
V gene: TRBV20-1
CDR3 DNA: TGCAGTGCTAGAGCCCCCCTGTTGCGGGTCTTTTTAACCAGACCGCAGTATTTT
CDR3 protein: CSARAPLLRVFLTRPQYF

clone size: .
J gene: TRBJ1-3
D gene: .
V gene: TRBV20-1
CDR3 DNA: TGCAGTGCTTCCGGGCCCCCGGGCACCATATATTTT
CDR3 protein: CSASGPPGTIYF